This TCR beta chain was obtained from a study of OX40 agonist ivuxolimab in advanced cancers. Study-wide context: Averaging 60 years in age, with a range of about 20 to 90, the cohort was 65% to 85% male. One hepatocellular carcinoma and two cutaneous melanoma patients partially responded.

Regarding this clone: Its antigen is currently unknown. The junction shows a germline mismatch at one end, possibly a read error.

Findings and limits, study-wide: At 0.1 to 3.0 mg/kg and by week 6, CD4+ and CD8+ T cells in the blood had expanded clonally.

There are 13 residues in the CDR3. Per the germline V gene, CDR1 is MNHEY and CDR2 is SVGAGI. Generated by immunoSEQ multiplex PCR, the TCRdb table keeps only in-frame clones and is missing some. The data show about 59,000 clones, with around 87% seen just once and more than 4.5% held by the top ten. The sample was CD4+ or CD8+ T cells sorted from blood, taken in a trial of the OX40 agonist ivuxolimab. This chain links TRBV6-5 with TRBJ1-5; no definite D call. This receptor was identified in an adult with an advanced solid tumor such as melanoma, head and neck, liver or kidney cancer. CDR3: CASSDSFSQPQHF. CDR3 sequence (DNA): TGTGCCAGCAGTGACTCCTTTAGTCAGCCCCAGCATTTT.